This note documents a single T cell receptor beta chain sequence. Its antigen remains unknown. This record belongs to a study of human T cells and chemical hapten exposure. Study outcomes and limitations: TCRs at a frequency above 1 in 1000 stayed unchanged with DPC sensitization. The study found expanded TCRs formed significantly more large CDR3 similarity clusters than controls.

Time point denoted: patch test 3, about 24 weeks after DPC sensitization. Documented treatment: therapeutic diphenylcyclopropenone sensitization with weekly scalp DPC. Unfractionated whole blood was the source of the extracted total RNA. TCRdb called the RACE reads again in MiXCR, with one record for every CDR3 protein. The sample carries 130,000 or so distinct CDR3 sequences, around 11% recorded once. V was cut by 5 bases and J by 0 bases, with 11 bases left in between. CDR3 length: 15 amino acids. CDR1 is MDHEN, CDR2 SYDVKM, per germline. This clonotype originated in a woman between 45 and 60 years old with alopecia areata. Some clones in this sample may be carry-over from other donors' samples. This specimen consisted of whole blood, obtained in connection with sensitization to the hapten diphenylcyclopropenone (DPC). The chain has TRBV28 and TRBJ1-5; D is ambiguous. CDR3 in DNA: TGTGCCAGCAGTCCCCCCCCGTATAGCAATCAGCCCCAGCATTTT. Amino acids: CASSPPPYSNQPQHF.